Sequencing of this T cell receptor (beta chain) was carried out in a study of blood T cell repertoires in COVID-19 (TCRdb year 2020). Context from the whole study: Samples from collaborators originated in the United States, Italy and Spain and spanned both the acute and convalescent phases of COVID-19. Samples were obtained from the ongoing ImmuneRACE study (first 160 participants) and from 1,200 or so subjects provided by 6 global collaborators. The repertoires were released in a freely available public database meant as a resource for research on the immune response to SARS-CoV-2. The sample metadata nearly always contained a de-identified subject ID, COVID-19 status, age in years and sex. Where available, HLA class I and class II types were obtained from metadata supplied by the sample provider rather than from assay-based typing. The material from the prospective study consisted of cDNA or gDNA derived from T cells, B-cell-depleted T cells, or PBMCs. The dataset comprised deeply sampled blood TCRbeta repertoires from subjects exposed to, actively infected with, or recovered from COVID-19.

Collaborating institutions collected whole blood in K2EDTA tubes following their own protocols. For TCRbeta analysis, collaborator samples were shipped as frozen whole blood, as isolated PBMCs, or as DNA extracted from either sample type. Overall study outcomes, separate from this receptor: How much clinical and demographic metadata was included differed by source and by participant, and the metadata was provided uncurated.

Trimming at the junction amounts to 5 bases on V and 4 bases on J, and the germline ends lie 17 bases apart. The CDR3 runs 15 amino acids, cysteine and phenylalanine included. Solely the CDR3 DNA is kept, with 45 bases framed from the first base. The germline V gene sets CDR1 to MGHRA and CDR2 to YSYEKL. The table lists this clone with a count of one. The antigen it binds to is not known. No base qualities exist here, and no much larger clone lies one base off it. The immunoSEQ Assay, a bias-controlled multiplex PCR, was used to amplify TCRbeta CDR3 regions from genomic DNA. In the paper's pipeline: The number of nucleated cells in each sample was estimated by amplification of reference gene primers within the assay. Sequence reads were collapsed and filtered to measure the absolute abundance of every unique TCRbeta CDR3 rearrangement. For each sample, productive Simpson clonality was calculated as the square root of Simpson's diversity index across productive rearrangements. TCRdb took over this immuneACCESS table, retaining in-frame rearrangements with V and J assigned. Such tables are incomplete; in checked studies, under half of the missing clones stem from an unresolved V gene, and the remainder is unexplained. For V, J and clone size, that table is used; D and trimming come from the DNA. For this sample the table gives tens of thousands of clones, of which over 80% were detected only once. 3.5% of the sample is in the top ten clones.

The rearrangement combines TRBV4-1 with TRBJ1-1, and possibly TRBD1, on 5 matching bases. The sequenced sample consisted of peripheral blood. The source of this sequence is a man over 45 with acute or convalescent COVID-19. CDR3 protein: CASSIGAKPGTEAFF. Read as DNA, the sequence is TGCGCCAGCAGCATAGGGGCCAAGCCGGGCACTGAAGCTTTCTTT.